This TCR beta chain appears in the sequencing data of a study of T-cell reconstitution after alpha-beta-depleted transplantation in children (dated by TCRdb to 2016 to 2017). With regard to the full study: T-cell immune reconstitution after TCRalphabeta/CD19-depleted allogeneic hematopoietic cell transplantation in children was quantitatively tracked in the study by means of TCR repertoire profiling. Points the paper makes about the study in general: In some patients, the high TCRbeta diversity seen at day 60 was put down to recipient T cells and intrathymic progenitors that had survived conditioning. The frequencies of hyperexpanded clones fell over the following months, and after one year, T-cell counts and TCRbeta diversity were mostly attributed to newly produced T cells. Apparently early alphabetaT-cell count recovery about two months after transplant reportedly relied on only several hundred rapidly expanded clones derived from non-depleted graft cells.

What this sample's treatment or condition label stands for: allogeneic hematopoietic cell transplantation with graft depleted of TCRalphabeta T cells and CD19 B cells. The transplant recipients were children given TCRalphabeta/CD19-depleted allogeneic hematopoietic cell grafts. Here V drops 6 bases and J drops 0 bases, and the junction holds 12 bases not matched to any gene. For CDR1 and CDR2, the germline V gene (reference sequence) lists DFQATT and SNEGSKA. The CDR3 runs 17 residues from the cysteine to the phenylalanine. Only the CDR3 portion is preserved as DNA: 51 bases, with reading frame beginning at the first base. A note on this clonotype: Its specific antigen is unknown. Base qualities are not provided; no much larger clone lies one nucleotide away.

Receptor amplification or capture employed PCR. The sample was run on an Illumina HiSeq 2500. To normalize quantification of the TCRbeta repertoire, the TCR libraries were built with molecular barcoding that relied on unique molecular identifiers. Through fastp at Q25 and MiXCR, TCRdb rebuilt clones from the public reads, retaining in-frame beta chains. Duplicate CDR3 protein sequences are folded into a single record with the most common DNA and genes. The sample table shows more than 40,000 distinct CDR3 sequences, and 52% are seen once. The ten largest account for 35% to 40% of the sample. The source is a boy under three years old with SCID, due to receive a stem cell transplant. The material was peripheral blood, obtained before TCRalphabeta/CD19-depleted stem cell transplant. The chain links TRBV20-1 with TRBJ1-5, with 9 central nucleotides matching TRBD1. The CDR3 protein: CSARGQGPGNSNQPQHF. The nucleotide sequence reads TGCAGTGCCCGGGGACAGGGCCCTGGCAATAGCAATCAGCCCCAGCATTTT.